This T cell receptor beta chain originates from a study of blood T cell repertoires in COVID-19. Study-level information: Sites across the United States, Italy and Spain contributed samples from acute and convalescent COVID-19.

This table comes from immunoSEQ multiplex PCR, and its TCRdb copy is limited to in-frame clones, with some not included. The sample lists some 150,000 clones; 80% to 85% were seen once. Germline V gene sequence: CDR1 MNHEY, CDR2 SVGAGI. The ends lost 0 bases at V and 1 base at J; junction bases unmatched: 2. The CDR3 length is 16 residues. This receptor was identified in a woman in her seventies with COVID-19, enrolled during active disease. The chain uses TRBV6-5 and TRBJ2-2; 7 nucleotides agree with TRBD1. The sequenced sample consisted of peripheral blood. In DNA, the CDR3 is TGTGCCAGCAGTTACTCGTGGACAGGGAACACCGGGGAGCTGTTTTTT. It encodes CASSYSWTGNTGELFF.